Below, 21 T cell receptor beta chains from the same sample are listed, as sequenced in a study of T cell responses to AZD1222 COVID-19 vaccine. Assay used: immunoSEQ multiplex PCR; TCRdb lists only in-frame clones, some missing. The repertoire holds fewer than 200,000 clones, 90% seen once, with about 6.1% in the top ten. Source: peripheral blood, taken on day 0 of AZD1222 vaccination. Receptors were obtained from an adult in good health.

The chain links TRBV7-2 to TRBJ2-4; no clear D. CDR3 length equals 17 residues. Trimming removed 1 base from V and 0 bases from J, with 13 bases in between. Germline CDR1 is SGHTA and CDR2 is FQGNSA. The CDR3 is CASSLDPRQLAKNIQYF. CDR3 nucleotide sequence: TGTGCCAGCAGCTTAGATCCCCGACAACTAGCCAAAAACATTCAGTACTTC.

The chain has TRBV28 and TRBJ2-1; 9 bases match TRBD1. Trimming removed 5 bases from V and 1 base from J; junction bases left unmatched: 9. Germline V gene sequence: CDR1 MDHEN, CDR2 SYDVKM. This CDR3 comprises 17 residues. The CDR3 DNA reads TGTGCCAGCAGTGGCGGACAGGGGTTTCTTTCCTACAATGAGCAGTTCTTC. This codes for CASSGGQGFLSYNEQFF.

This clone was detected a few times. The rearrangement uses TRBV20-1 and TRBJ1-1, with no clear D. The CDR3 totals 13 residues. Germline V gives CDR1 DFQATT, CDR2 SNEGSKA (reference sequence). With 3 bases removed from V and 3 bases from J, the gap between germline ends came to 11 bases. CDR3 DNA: TGCAGTGCTAGTTCCGGGAAGGACACTGAAGCTTTCTTT. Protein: CSASSGKDTEAFF.

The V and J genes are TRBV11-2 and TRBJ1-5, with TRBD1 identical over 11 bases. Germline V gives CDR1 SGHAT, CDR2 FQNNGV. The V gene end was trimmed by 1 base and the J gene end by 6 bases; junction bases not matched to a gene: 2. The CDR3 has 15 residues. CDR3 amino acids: CASSLGTGGVQPQHF. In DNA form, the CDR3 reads TGTGCCAGCAGCTTAGGGACAGGGGGCGTTCAGCCCCAGCATTTT.

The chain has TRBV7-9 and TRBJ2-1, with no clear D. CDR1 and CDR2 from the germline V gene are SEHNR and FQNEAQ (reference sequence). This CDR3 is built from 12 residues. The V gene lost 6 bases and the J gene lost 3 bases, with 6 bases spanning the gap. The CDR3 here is CASRESYNEQFF. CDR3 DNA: TGTGCCAGCAGGGAGAGCTACAATGAGCAGTTCTTC. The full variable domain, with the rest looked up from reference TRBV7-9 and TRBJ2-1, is DTGVSQNPRHKITKRGQNVTFRCDPISEHNRLYWYRQTLGQGPEFLTYFQNEAQLEKSRLLSDRFSAERPKGSFSTLEIQRTEQGDSAMYLCASRESYNEQFFGPGTRLTVL.

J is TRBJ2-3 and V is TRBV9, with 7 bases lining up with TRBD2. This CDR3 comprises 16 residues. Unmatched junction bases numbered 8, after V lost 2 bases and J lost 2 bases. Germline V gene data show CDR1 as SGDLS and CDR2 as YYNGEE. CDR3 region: CASSVLGLGITDTQYF. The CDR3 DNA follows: TGTGCCAGCAGCGTCCTTGGACTAGGCATCACAGATACGCAGTATTTT.

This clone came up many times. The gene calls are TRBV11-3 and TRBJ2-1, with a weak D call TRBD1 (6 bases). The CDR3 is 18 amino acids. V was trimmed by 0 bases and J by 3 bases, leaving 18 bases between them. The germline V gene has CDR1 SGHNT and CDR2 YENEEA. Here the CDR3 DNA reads TGTGCCAGCAGCTTAGATCAAGGGGGTAGCGCACACTACAATGAGCAGTTCTTC. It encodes CASSLDQGGSAHYNEQFF.

The CDR3 DNA is TGTGCCAGCAGTTACGGCGGAGTCTACAATGAGCAGTTCTTC. It specifies CASSYGGVYNEQFF. V gene TRBV6-5 combines with J gene TRBJ2-1; D remains unclear. Germline-derived CDR1 and CDR2 are MNHEY and SVGAGI. The CDR3 sequence is 14 residues long. Deletions cut 2 bases from V and 3 bases from J, with 8 bases between.

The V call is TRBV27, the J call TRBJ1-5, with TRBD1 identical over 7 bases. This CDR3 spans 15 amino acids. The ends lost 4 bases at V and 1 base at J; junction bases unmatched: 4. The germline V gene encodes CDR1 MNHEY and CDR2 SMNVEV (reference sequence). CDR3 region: CASSSGQLSNQPQHF. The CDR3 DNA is TGTGCCAGCAGTTCGGGACAGTTGAGCAATCAGCCCCAGCATTTT.

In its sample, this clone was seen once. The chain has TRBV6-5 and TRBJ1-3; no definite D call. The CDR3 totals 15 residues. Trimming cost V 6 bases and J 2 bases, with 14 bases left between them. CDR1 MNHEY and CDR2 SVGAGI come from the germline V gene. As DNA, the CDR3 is TGTGCCAGCAGCACCACCGGGATGGCTGGAAACACCATATATTTT. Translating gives CASSTTGMAGNTIYF.

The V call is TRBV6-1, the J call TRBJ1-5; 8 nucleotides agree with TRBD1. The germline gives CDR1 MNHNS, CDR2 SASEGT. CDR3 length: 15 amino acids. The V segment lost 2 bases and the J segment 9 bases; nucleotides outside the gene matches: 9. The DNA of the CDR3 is TGTGCCAGCAGTGAAACAGGGGGGGCAAGTTGGCCCCAGCATTTT. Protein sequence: CASSETGGASWPQHF.

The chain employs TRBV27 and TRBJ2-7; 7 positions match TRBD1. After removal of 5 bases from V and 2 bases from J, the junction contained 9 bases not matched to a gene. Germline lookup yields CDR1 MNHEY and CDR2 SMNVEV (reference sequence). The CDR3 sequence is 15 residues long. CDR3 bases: TGTGCCAGCAGTGCTATAAGACAGGGAGCCTACGAGCAGTACTTC. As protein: CASSAIRQGAYEQYF.

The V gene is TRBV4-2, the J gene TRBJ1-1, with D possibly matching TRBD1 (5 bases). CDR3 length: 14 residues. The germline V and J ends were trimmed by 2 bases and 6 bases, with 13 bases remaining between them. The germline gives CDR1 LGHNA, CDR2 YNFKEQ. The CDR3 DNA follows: TGTGCCAGCAGCCAATCGGCCTGGGGCCCTGAAGCTTTCTTT. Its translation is CASSQSAWGPEAFF.

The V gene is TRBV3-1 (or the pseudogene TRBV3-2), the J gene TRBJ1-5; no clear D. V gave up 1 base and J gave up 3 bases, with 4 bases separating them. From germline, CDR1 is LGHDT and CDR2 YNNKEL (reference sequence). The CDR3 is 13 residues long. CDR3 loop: CASSQGVNQPQHF. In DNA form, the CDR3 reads TGTGCCAGCAGCCAAGGGGTCAATCAGCCCCAGCATTTT.

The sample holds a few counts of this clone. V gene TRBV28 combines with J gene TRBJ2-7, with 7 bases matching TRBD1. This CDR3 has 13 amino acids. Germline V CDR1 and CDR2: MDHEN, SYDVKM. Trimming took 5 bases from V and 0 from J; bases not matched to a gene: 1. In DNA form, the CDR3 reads TGTGCCAGCAGTGGGGACAGCTCCTACGAGCAGTACTTC. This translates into CASSGDSSYEQYF.

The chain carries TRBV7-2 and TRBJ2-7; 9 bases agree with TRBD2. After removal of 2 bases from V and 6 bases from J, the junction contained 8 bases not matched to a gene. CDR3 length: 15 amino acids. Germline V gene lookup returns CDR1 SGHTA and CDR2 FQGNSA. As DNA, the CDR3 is TGTGCCAGCAGCTTAAGACTAGCGGCTAGGGGCGAGCAGTACTTC. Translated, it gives CASSLRLAARGEQYF.

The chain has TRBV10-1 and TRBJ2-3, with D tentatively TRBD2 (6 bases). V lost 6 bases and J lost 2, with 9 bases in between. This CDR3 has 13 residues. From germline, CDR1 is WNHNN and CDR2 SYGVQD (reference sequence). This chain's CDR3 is CASRGLSTDTQYF. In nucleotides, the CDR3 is TGCGCCAGCAGGGGACTCTCCACAGATACGCAGTATTTT.

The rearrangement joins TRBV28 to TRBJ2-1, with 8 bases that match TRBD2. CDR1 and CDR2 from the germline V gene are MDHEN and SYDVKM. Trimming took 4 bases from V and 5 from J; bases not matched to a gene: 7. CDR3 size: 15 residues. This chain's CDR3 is CASSSRGGQDNEQFF. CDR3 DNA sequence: TGTGCCAGCAGTTCTCGGGGGGGCCAGGACAATGAGCAGTTCTTC.

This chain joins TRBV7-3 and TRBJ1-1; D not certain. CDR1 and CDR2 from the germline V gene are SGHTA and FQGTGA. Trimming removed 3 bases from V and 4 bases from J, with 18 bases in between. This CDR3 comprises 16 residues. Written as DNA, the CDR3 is TGTGCCAGCAGCTTCGCCAGGATTGGGGTCCCCACTGAAGCTTTCTTT. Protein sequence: CASSFARIGVPTEAFF.

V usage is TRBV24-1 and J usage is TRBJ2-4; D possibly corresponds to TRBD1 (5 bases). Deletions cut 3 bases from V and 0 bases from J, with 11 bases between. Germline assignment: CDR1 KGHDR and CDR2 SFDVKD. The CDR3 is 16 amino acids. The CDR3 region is CATSDTGTLAKNIQYF. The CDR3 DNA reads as TGTGCCACCAGTGATACAGGTACACTAGCCAAAAACATTCAGTACTTC.

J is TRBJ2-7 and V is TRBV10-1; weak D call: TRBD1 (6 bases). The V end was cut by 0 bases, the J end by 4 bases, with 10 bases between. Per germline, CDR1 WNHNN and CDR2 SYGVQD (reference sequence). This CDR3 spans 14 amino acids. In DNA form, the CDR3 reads TGCGCCAGCAGTGAGTCAGGACAGAAATACGAGCAGTACTTC. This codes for CASSESGQKYEQYF.